This TCR beta chain is from a study of blood T cells in healthy people across ages. Alongside a J-beta primer mix, a sample-barcoded 5' primer served in a second PCR lasting roughly 7 to 11 cycles. TCRdb called the 5' RACE reads again in MiXCR, with one record for every CDR3 protein. The table includes hundreds of thousands of distinct CDR3 sequences, roughly 50% detected once. Trimming pared 4 bases from V and 2 bases from J, leaving 8 bases between. The CDR3 is 13 amino acids. Germline values: CDR1 SGHAT, CDR2 FQNNGV. Only a few counts were recorded for this clonotype. The study recruited healthy Caucasian donors from Russia who were aged about 6 to 95.

This sequence joins TRBV11-2 and TRBJ1-2, with D uncertain. This sequence originates from a man between 40 and 49 years old in good health. The sequenced material came from blood. Written as DNA, the CDR3 is TGTGCCAGCAGCTCGCTACAGAACTATGGCTACACCTTC. It codes for CASSSLQNYGYTF.